The T cell receptor beta chain described here comes from a study of CXCR3-negative and CXCR3-positive naive CD8 T cells. The study, taken as a whole, reports: CXCR3-positive naive cells carried more hydrophobic TRB CDR3s than CXCR3-negative ones.

As for this clonotype: Its antigen remains unknown.

This CDR3 spans 14 amino acids. Germline CDR1 is ENHRY and CDR2 is SYGVKD. UMI labels and 5' RACE were used to prepare the TRB cDNA libraries. Reanalyzing the 5' RACE reads, TCRdb keeps one entry per CDR3 protein, without DNA. This listing includes 150,000 to 180,000 distinct CDR3 sequences. This sequence was found in a human donor in good health. Some clones in this sample may be carry-over from other donors' samples. The material sequenced was naive CXCR3+ CD8+ T cells from blood. Subset given: CD45RO-CCR7+CD27+CD95- naive CD8+ T cells expressing CXCR3 (TNR3+). The chain has TRBV10-3 and TRBJ2-3. CDR3 loop: CAISENLGIDTQYF.